This T cell receptor (beta chain) was found in a study of blood T cell repertoires in COVID-19 (dated by TCRdb to about 2020). Background on the whole study: Collaborator samples came from the United States, Italy and Spain and covered acute and convalescent phases of COVID-19. A freely available public database, intended as a resource for researchers studying the immune response to SARS-CoV-2, is where the repertoires were released. Where available, HLA class I and class II types were obtained from metadata supplied by the sample provider rather than from assay-based typing. The samples were drawn from two sources: the first 160 participants of the ongoing ImmuneRACE study, and 1,200 or so subjects contributed by 6 global collaborators. The prospective study material was composed of cDNA or gDNA derived from T cells, B-cell-depleted T cells, or PBMCs. A de-identified subject ID, COVID-19 status, age in years and sex were almost always included in the sample metadata. Subjects who had been exposed to COVID-19, were actively infected with it, or had recovered from it provided the deeply sampled blood TCRbeta repertoires that made up the dataset. General conclusions and limits of the study: Clinical and demographic metadata were provided uncurated, with the amount varying by source and participant.

Collaborating institutions collected whole blood in K2EDTA tubes following their own protocols. For TCRbeta analysis, collaborators shipped samples as frozen whole blood, isolated PBMCs, or DNA extracted from either of those sample types. The immunoSEQ Assay, a bias-controlled multiplex PCR, was used to amplify TCRbeta CDR3 regions from genomic DNA. From the authors' description of their analysis: The number of nucleated cells in each sample was estimated by amplification of reference gene primers within the assay. To quantify the absolute abundance of each unique TCRbeta CDR3 rearrangement, sequence reads were collapsed and filtered. For each sample, productive Simpson clonality was calculated by taking the square root of Simpson's diversity index across productive rearrangements. Held by TCRdb, this immuneACCESS table contains in-frame sequences only and omits some clones. Under half of the omission traces to an unresolved V gene where checked; the cause of the rest is unknown. V, J and clone size derive from that table, while D and trimming were established from the DNA sequence. This sample has 95,000 to 100,000 clones in its table, and around 94% of those were observed once. Less than 7.5% of the sample is in the top ten clones.

The CDR3 covers 16 residues, taking in both the cysteine and the phenylalanine. Just the 48-base CDR3 DNA is kept, in frame starting at base 1. The germline V gene supplies CDR1 SGHRS and CDR2 YFSETQ. For this chain, trimming is 0 bases at the V end and 3 bases at the J end, and the number of junction bases without a gene match is 5. A remark on this clone: Its antigen is not yet known. No base quality information exists; no much larger clone differs at one position.

Input material: peripheral blood. The rearrangement combines TRBV5-1 with TRBJ2-2, and 7 junction bases match TRBD1. The sequence came from a man in his forties or fifties with active COVID-19. The DNA sequence is TGCGCCAGCAGCTTGGAGGGGGCGCGTGACACCGGGGAGCTGTTTTTT. Its translation reads: CASSLEGARDTGELFF.